The entry that follows covers one T cell receptor beta chain sequence. Sequenced by immunoSEQ multiplex PCR; TCRdb stores in-frame clones only, minus some. Of about 250,000 clones listed, around 82% were seen once; the top ten hold 0.85% to 1%. This specimen comes from a study of blood T cell repertoires in COVID-19. The V gene's germline CDR1 is KGHDR and CDR2 SFDVKD. The CDR3 consists of 13 residues. Trimming removed 4 bases from V and 7 bases from J, with 10 bases in between. The sequenced sample was peripheral blood. The chain combines TRBV24-1 with TRBJ1-5, with no clear D. This clonotype was sampled from a human donor with COVID-19, enrolled during active disease. The donor label of this sample is uncertain. The CDR3, as DNA: TGTGCCACCAGTGACCAGACAAGACAGCCCCAGCATTTT. Translating it yields CATSDQTRQPQHF.